The entry below describes one T cell receptor beta chain. This clone's antigen is unknown. No per-base quality is available; no much larger clone lies one base away. The receptor library was made with 5' RACE. Sequencer: NextSeq 500. In the TCR library protocol, unique molecular identifiers were attached to individual cDNA molecules to correct for PCR bias and sequencing error. Both TCR alpha and beta chains were sequenced, and tight co-correlation was observed between alpha and beta sequence abundances in each sample. In the paper's pipeline: Decombinator V4 was used to annotate TCR sequences for V gene, J gene and CDR3. TCRs were defined as expanded if a significant change between any two time points was detected under a Poisson model with p below 0.0001. TCR abundances were normalised to the total number of TCRs sequenced in each sample and reported as counts per million. TRAV1-2 paired with TRAJ12, TRAJ20 or TRAJ33 defined MAIT TCRs, while TRAV10 paired with TRAJ18 defined iNKT TCRs. VDJdb, accessed 1 November 2021, was searched for CMV, EBV and SARS-CoV-2 annotated TCRs, with TCRs annotated for multiple antigens excluded. The raw public reads went through TCRdb reprocessing: fastp at Q25, MiXCR clone calling, in-frame beta chains kept. Each record represents a unique CDR3 protein, reported with the most common genes and DNA among its rows. The V and J calls and clone size come from TCRdb's table, not from the authors' own analysis. For this sample the table gives 85,000 to 100,000 distinct CDR3 sequences, of which under 15% were detected only once. The leading ten clones occupy under 2.5% of the sample.

According to the germline V gene, CDR1 reads MNHEY and CDR2 reads SVGEGT. The CDR3, cysteine through phenylalanine, is 17 amino acids long. The only DNA kept is the CDR3, 51 bases in frame from the first base. V is clipped by 6 bases and J by 4 bases, and the sequence between their germline boundaries is 24 bases long. The data stem from a study of early T cells in non-severe SARS-CoV-2 infection (dated by TCRdb to the early 2020s). Regarding the research as a whole: TCR sequencing used bulk RNA from unsorted whole blood, so alpha and beta chains could not be paired. The investigation overall reported the following: Matching against VDJdb was skewed toward anti-spike CD8 responses, likely underestimated virus-specific expansions, and missed private and CD4 specificities.

Set within a cohort of healthcare workers in London, UK, this nested case-control study involved weekly PCR testing of nasopharyngeal swabs along with blood sampling. Healthcare workers were recruited between 23 and 31 March 2020, during the week of the UK lockdown, and were followed weekly for up to about 15 weeks. The rearranged segments are TRBV6-2 or TRBV6-3 and TRBJ1-2; TRBD1 is a weak D gene call, 5 bases matching. This TCR was recovered from an adult who was a healthcare worker with PCR-confirmed SARS-CoV-2 infection or an uninfected control (not recorded which). The sample comprised whole blood. The DNA is TGTGCCAGCAGATTTGGGACCAACTATAAGAACTCCTATGGCTACACCTTC. Its amino acids are CASRFGTNYKNSYGYTF.